This T cell receptor (beta chain) was identified in a study of T cells in Graves' hyperthyroidism and ophthalmopathy. Study details: Blood was drawn when the patient was first diagnosed and still untreated.

Germline lookup yields CDR1 LNHNV and CDR2 YYDKDF (reference sequence). The CDR3 totals 15 residues. V was shortened by 0 bases and J by 8 bases, with 16 bases between the two germline ends. Whole-study results and caveats: Ophthalmopathy was told apart from stable hyperthyroidism by a 13 V-J model. Blood samples included most of the expanded thyroid clonotypes exceeding 0.001. Ophthalmopathy was model-predicted a median about 6.7 months pre-onset.

Details on this clonotype: Its antigen is not identified.

RNA transcripts yielded amplified TCR beta CDR3 regions. RT-PCR in the first round (using the HTBI primer set) targeted the TCR CDR3. TCRdb fed the multiplex PCR reads into MiXCR, producing one record per CDR3 protein. The sample holds about 330,000 distinct CDR3 sequences, roughly 13% seen once. Sequences were obtained from blood. The receptor comes from a woman between 40 and 50 years old with Graves' ophthalmopathy. This chain connects TRBV15 to TRBJ1-2; D remains unclear. The CDR3 nucleotides are TGTGCCACCAGCAGAGATTACAGTATAATGGAGGGCTACACCTTC. Translated: CATSRDYSIMEGYTF.